This T cell receptor beta chain appears in the sequencing data of a study of blood T cell repertoires in COVID-19. The overall study: Acute and convalescent COVID-19 specimens originated in the United States, Italy and Spain.

The CDR3 extends over 13 amino acids. Germline V gene sequence: CDR1 SQVTM, CDR2 ANQGSEA. Deletions cut 4 bases from V and 1 base from J, with 10 bases between. The authors' processing: Using reference gene primer amplification, nucleated cell counts were estimated. Data came from immunoSEQ multiplex PCR; TCRdb stores just in-frame clones and leaves some out. The V and J calls and clone size are taken from that table; D and trimming were inferred from the DNA. Seen here are 250,000 or so clones, almost 90% observed once, and the top ten hold under 2.5%. Seattle participants joined during active infection and were tracked over time.

The specimen was peripheral blood. This chain links TRBV29-1 with TRBJ1-1, with D unclear. The TCR sequence derives from a woman aged 55-69 years with COVID-19, enrolled during active disease. CDR3 bases: TGCAGCGTTGTGGCGGGAAAGAACACTGAAGCTTTCTTT. This encodes CSVVAGKNTEAFF.